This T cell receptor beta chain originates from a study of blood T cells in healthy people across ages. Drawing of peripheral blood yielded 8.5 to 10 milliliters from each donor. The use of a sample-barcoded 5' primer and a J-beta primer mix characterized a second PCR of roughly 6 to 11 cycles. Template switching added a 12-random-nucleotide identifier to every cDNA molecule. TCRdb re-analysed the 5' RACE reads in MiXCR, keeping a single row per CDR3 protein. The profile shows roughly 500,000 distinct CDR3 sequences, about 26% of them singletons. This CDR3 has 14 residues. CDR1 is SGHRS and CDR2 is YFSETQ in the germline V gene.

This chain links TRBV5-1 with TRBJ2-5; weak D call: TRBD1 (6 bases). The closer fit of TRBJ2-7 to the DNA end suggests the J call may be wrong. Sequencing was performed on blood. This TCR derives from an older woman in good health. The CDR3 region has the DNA TGCGCCAGCAGCTTGTCGCAACAGGGCGACGAGCAGTACTTC. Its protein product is CASSLSQQGDEQYF.